This is a list of T cell receptor beta chains from one sample in a study of cytomegalovirus exposure and HLA in healthy donors. Only in-frame clones appear in the TCRdb table, and some are missing; sequencing was by immunoSEQ multiplex PCR. The sample carries around 200,000 clones, 65% to 80% recorded once. The sequenced sample consisted of PBMCs. The receptor source for this set is a man aged 30 to 39 in good health and CMV-seropositive. Each CDR3 is given with its conserved first and last residue. Fields, in order: J gene, CDR3 length, clone size, V gene, D gene, CDR3 protein, CDR3 DNA. The D gene is left open where the match is weak. Clone size, where shown, is once, few, many, or a class for clones that have expanded.

J gene: TRBJ1-1
CDR3 length: 16
clone size: NA
V gene: TRBV7-3
D gene: NA
CDR3 protein: CASSLRQALESTEAFF
CDR3 DNA: TGTGCCAGCAGCTTACGGCAGGCTCTTGAGTCGACTGAAGCTTTCTTT

J gene: TRBJ2-7
CDR3 length: 20
clone size: NA
V gene: TRBV10-1
D gene: TRBD2
CDR3 protein: CASSESTRLAGDPLTYEQYF
CDR3 DNA: TGCGCCAGCAGTGAGTCGACTCGGCTAGCGGGAGACCCCCTTACCTACGAGCAGTACTTC

J gene: TRBJ1-1
CDR3 length: 14
clone size: once
V gene: TRBV19
D gene: NA
CDR3 protein: CASGGSGGRTEAFF
CDR3 DNA: TGTGCCAGTGGGGGGTCGGGAGGGAGGACTGAAGCTTTCTTT

J gene: TRBJ1-1
CDR3 length: 14
clone size: NA
V gene: TRBV19
D gene: TRBD1
CDR3 protein: CASSARGMNTEAFF
CDR3 DNA: TGTGCCAGTAGTGCCAGGGGGATGAACACTGAAGCTTTCTTT

J gene: TRBJ1-1
CDR3 length: 16
clone size: NA
V gene: TRBV7-9
D gene: NA
CDR3 protein: CSSSHSTASMNTEAFF
CDR3 DNA: TGTTCCAGCAGCCATTCGACAGCATCTATGAACACTGAAGCTTTCTTT

J gene: TRBJ2-3
CDR3 length: 17
clone size: NA
V gene: TRBV7-2
D gene: TRBD2
CDR3 protein: CASSLGRGTSFTDTQYF
CDR3 DNA: TGTGCCAGCAGCTTAGGGCGTGGGACTAGCTTTACAGATACGCAGTATTTT

J gene: TRBJ2-3
CDR3 length: 15
clone size: NA
V gene: TRBV6-6
D gene: NA
CDR3 protein: CASTPSGIRADTQYF
CDR3 DNA: TGTGCCAGCACCCCGAGCGGTATTAGGGCAGATACGCAGTATTTT

J gene: TRBJ1-4
CDR3 length: 15
clone size: NA
V gene: TRBV7-2
D gene: NA
CDR3 protein: CASSVQGPANEKLFF
CDR3 DNA: TGTGCCAGCAGCGTCCAGGGGCCAGCTAATGAAAAACTGTTTTTT

J gene: TRBJ2-1
CDR3 length: 14
clone size: once
V gene: TRBV2
D gene: NA
CDR3 protein: CASSELAPYNEQFF
CDR3 DNA: TGTGCCAGCAGTGAACTAGCGCCGTACAATGAGCAGTTCTTC

J gene: TRBJ2-1
CDR3 length: 15
clone size: NA
V gene: TRBV28
D gene: TRBD2
CDR3 protein: CASSLTSGEYNEQFF
CDR3 DNA: TGTGCCAGCAGCCTCACTAGCGGGGAATACAATGAGCAGTTCTTC

J gene: TRBJ1-1
CDR3 length: 14
clone size: NA
V gene: TRBV5-1
D gene: NA
CDR3 protein: CASSLERLNTEAFF
CDR3 DNA: TGCGCCAGCAGCTTGGAACGGTTGAACACTGAAGCTTTCTTT

J gene: TRBJ2-1
CDR3 length: 16
clone size: NA
V gene: TRBV7-3
D gene: NA
CDR3 protein: CASSLVRQGRDNEQFF
CDR3 DNA: TGTGCCAGCAGCTTAGTGCGGCAGGGCAGAGACAATGAGCAGTTCTTC

J gene: TRBJ1-4
CDR3 length: 13
clone size: NA
V gene: TRBV7-7
D gene: TRBD1
CDR3 protein: CASSRQGGEKLFF
CDR3 DNA: TGTGCTAGCAGCCGACAGGGGGGAGAAAAACTGTTTTTT

J gene: TRBJ2-3
CDR3 length: 15
clone size: NA
V gene: TRBV9
D gene: TRBD2
CDR3 protein: CASSVVGTSIDTQYF
CDR3 DNA: TGTGCCAGCAGCGTAGTAGGGACTAGCATTGATACGCAGTATTTT

J gene: TRBJ2-5
CDR3 length: 15
clone size: NA
V gene: TRBV5-8
D gene: TRBD1
CDR3 protein: CASSRRTGGDETQYF
CDR3 DNA: TGTGCCAGCAGCCGGCGGACAGGGGGGGATGAGACCCAGTACTTC

J gene: TRBJ1-1
CDR3 length: 13
clone size: NA
V gene: TRBV28
D gene: NA
CDR3 protein: CASSLRGGTEAFF
CDR3 DNA: TGTGCCAGCAGTTTGAGGGGGGGAACTGAAGCTTTCTTT

J gene: TRBJ2-6
CDR3 length: 15
clone size: NA
V gene: TRBV9
D gene: NA
CDR3 protein: CASSVTGLGANVLTF
CDR3 DNA: TGTGCCAGCAGCGTTACAGGGTTGGGGGCCAACGTCCTGACTTTC

J gene: TRBJ2-7
CDR3 length: 17
clone size: NA
V gene: TRBV7-2
D gene: TRBD2
CDR3 protein: CASSLGASGRAVGEQYF
CDR3 DNA: TGTGCCAGCAGCTTAGGGGCTAGCGGGAGGGCCGTGGGCGAGCAGTACTTC

J gene: TRBJ2-1
CDR3 length: 12
clone size: NA
V gene: TRBV10-3
D gene: TRBD2
CDR3 protein: CAITAGGNEQFF
CDR3 DNA: TGTGCCATCACGGCGGGGGGAAATGAGCAGTTCTTC

J gene: TRBJ2-2
CDR3 length: 13
clone size: once
V gene: TRBV30
D gene: NA
CDR3 protein: CAWSALGAGELFF
CDR3 DNA: TGTGCCTGGAGTGCCCTCGGGGCCGGGGAGCTGTTTTTT

J gene: TRBJ2-4
CDR3 length: 16
clone size: few
V gene: TRBV19
D gene: NA
CDR3 protein: CASSILQGIAKNIQYF
CDR3 DNA: TGTGCCAGTAGTATACTTCAGGGCATAGCCAAAAACATTCAGTACTTC

J gene: TRBJ1-1
CDR3 length: 14
clone size: NA
V gene: TRBV30
D gene: NA
CDR3 protein: CAWSPDRQNTEAFF
CDR3 DNA: TGTGCCTGGAGCCCGGACAGACAGAACACTGAAGCTTTCTTT

J gene: TRBJ2-7
CDR3 length: 15
clone size: NA
V gene: TRBV4-1
D gene: TRBD2
CDR3 protein: CASSPGLAGSYEQYF
CDR3 DNA: TGCGCCAGCAGCCCGGGACTAGCGGGCTCCTACGAGCAGTACTTC

J gene: TRBJ2-7
CDR3 length: 15
clone size: NA
V gene: TRBV7-2
D gene: TRBD2
CDR3 protein: CASSRGAGGSREQYF
CDR3 DNA: TGTGCCAGCAGCCGAGGTGCGGGAGGGTCGAGGGAGCAGTACTTC

J gene: TRBJ1-6
CDR3 length: 15
clone size: NA
V gene: TRBV6-1
D gene: NA
CDR3 protein: CASRTGLGYNSPLHF
CDR3 DNA: TGTGCCAGCAGGACAGGTCTAGGATATAATTCACCCCTCCACTTT

J gene: TRBJ2-5
CDR3 length: 15
clone size: once
V gene: TRBV9
D gene: TRBD2
CDR3 protein: CASGRRGGFQETQYF
CDR3 DNA: TGTGCCAGCGGTCGGCGGGGGGGATTCCAAGAGACCCAGTACTTC

J gene: TRBJ2-6
CDR3 length: 16
clone size: NA
V gene: TRBV7-2
D gene: NA
CDR3 protein: CASSSRGASGANVLTF
CDR3 DNA: TGTGCCAGCAGCTCCCGGGGTGCCTCTGGGGCCAACGTCCTGACTTTC

J gene: TRBJ2-7
CDR3 length: 12
clone size: once
V gene: TRBV29-1
D gene: TRBD1
CDR3 protein: CSVDRTGGEQYF
CDR3 DNA: TGCAGCGTAGACCGGACAGGGGGCGAGCAGTACTTC

J gene: TRBJ2-1
CDR3 length: 12
clone size: NA
V gene: TRBV10-1
D gene: TRBD1
CDR3 protein: CASSERGQQQFF
CDR3 DNA: TGCGCCAGCAGTGAGCGGGGACAGCAGCAGTTCTTC